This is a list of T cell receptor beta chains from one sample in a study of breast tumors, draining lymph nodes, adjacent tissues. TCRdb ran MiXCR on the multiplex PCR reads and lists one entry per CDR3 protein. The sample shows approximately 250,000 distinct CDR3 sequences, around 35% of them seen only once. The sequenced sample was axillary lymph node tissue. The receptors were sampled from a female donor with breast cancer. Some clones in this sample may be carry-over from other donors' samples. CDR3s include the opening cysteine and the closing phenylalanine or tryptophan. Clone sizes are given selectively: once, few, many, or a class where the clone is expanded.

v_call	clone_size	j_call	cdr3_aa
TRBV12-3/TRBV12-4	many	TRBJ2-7	CASSSGYEQYF
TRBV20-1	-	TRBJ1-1	CSAREHTEAFF
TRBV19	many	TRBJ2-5	CASSMENYGTLMETQYF
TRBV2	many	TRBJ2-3	CASHGQGPDTQYF
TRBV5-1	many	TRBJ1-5	CASSSGQGNQPQHF
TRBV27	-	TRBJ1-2	CASSETGGNTF
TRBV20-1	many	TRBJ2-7	CSASQSEKLHEQYF
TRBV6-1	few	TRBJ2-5	CASSEGPAAGTQYF
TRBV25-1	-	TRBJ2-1	CASSSTQTSGGAHNEQFF
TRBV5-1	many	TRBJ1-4	CASSLVYPFEKLFF
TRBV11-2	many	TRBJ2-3	CASSLSGTSGSTDTQYF
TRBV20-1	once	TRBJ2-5	CSAIVAGDLYQETQYF
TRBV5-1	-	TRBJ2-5	CASSPGLAGAETRYF
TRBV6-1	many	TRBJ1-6	CASSLSRTPNSPLHF
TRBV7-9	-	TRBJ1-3	CASSLVVQGKGGNPIYF
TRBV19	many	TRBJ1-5	CASSINRGRSNQPQHF
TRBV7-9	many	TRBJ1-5	CASSFWDSNQPQHF
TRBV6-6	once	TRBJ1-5	CASMHRENQPQHF
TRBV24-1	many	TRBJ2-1	CATSDRLNYNEQFF
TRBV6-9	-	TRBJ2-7	CASSYWGRALWGYEQYF
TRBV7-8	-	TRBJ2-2	CASSSEGGELFF
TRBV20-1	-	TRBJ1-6	CSADVGRGNSPLHF
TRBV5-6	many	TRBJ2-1	CASSLYSGSTYNEQFF
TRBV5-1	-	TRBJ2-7	CASSARGQREVYYEQYF
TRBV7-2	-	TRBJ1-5	CASSLEGHNSNQPQHF
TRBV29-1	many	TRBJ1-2	CSAVGLSGPYGYTF
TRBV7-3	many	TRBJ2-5	CASSLNRGAETQYF
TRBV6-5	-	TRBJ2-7	CASSYSWAGHYEQYF
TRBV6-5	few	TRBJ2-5	CASSHSIGGVTETQYF
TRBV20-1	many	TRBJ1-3	CSAKGPLRNTIYF
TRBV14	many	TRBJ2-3	CASSQDALRTDTQYF
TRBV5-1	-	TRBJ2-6	CASSLWSGGNVLTF
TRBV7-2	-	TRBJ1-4	CASSFIGGRAANEKLFF
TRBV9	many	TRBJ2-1	CASSVGASGGNNEQFF
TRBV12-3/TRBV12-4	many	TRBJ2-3	CASSFSDTSSTDTQYF
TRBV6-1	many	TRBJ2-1	CASSLDRVYNEQFF
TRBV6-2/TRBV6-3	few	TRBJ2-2	CASRRSRGNTGELFF
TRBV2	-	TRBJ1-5	CASSLRGGRAGNQPQHF
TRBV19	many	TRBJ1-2	CASSISQRLYGYTF
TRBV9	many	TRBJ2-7	CASSVVSQGNGEQYF
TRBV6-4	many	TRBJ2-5	CASSPSAGGGETQYF
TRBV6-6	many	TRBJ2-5	CASSYGLVQETQYF
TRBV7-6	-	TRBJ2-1	CAIKREGSYNEQFF
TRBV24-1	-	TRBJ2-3	CTTSDLGTGVTDTQYF
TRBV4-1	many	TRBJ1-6	CASSQDHGTGGSPLHF
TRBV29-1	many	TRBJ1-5	CSVSPGRNQPQHF
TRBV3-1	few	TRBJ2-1	CASSQNYQGFDEQFF
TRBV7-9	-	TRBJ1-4	CASSRMGGGEKLFF